This TCR beta chain was found in a study of cytomegalovirus exposure and HLA in healthy donors. This CDR3 is built from 15 residues. Germline V lookup: CDR1 SGHDN, CDR2 FVKESK. V lost 3 bases, J lost 2 bases, and 14 bases lay in between. Broader study findings: Most observed TCR sequences were rare, whereas some public TCRs were detected in many donors. According to an earlier analysis, most TCR beta V segments yielded productive rearrangements about 87% or about 30% of the time.

Concerning this clone: Its antigen is unidentified.

It was with 60 Vbeta and 13 Jbeta primers that the PCR ran. Some clones are missing from TCRdb's copy, which holds only in-frame ones; the method was immunoSEQ multiplex PCR. The profile shows some 160,000 clones, approximately 88% of them singletons. This TCR came from a woman under 30 in good health and CMV-seronegative. V is TRBV14 and J is TRBJ2-7, with D possibly being TRBD1 (5 bases). Sample: PBMCs. The CDR3 reads CASSQLGRVPYEQYF. The CDR3 DNA is TGTGCCAGCAGCCAGTTGGGCAGGGTCCCCTACGAGCAGTACTTC.